The TCR beta chain under discussion was sequenced for a study of T cell responses to AZD1222 COVID-19 vaccine. As to this clone: Its antigen is currently unknown.

TCRdb's copy holds only in-frame clones and misses some; the assay was immunoSEQ multiplex PCR. Among some 120,000 clones listed, 70% to 90% were seen once. Overall study findings and caveats: Reportedly, close to half of spike-specific TCRs are directed against unmutated variant regions.

V lost 0 bases to trimming and J lost 5 bases, with 15 bases between them. The length of the CDR3 is 15 residues. Germline CDR1 is SGDLS and CDR2 is YYNGEE. The sequenced sample was peripheral blood, obtained on day 0 of AZD1222 vaccination. The chain recombines TRBV9 with TRBJ2-7, with D hard to call. This TCR was sampled from an adult in good health. Here the CDR3 reads CASSVGGARVNEQYF. As DNA, the CDR3 is TGTGCCAGCAGCGTAGGAGGCGCGCGTGTCAACGAGCAGTACTTC.